Each of the 14 T cell receptor beta chains below was sequenced from the same sample in a study of vaccination and CD4 T cells after COVID-19. For these receptors, no antigen is known. Cultured CD4+ T cell DNA was sequenced using the Oncomine TCR Beta short-read assay. TCRdb analysed the PCR reads with MiXCR anew, one entry per CDR3 protein. The sample has about 13,000 distinct CDR3 sequences, 25% to 30% seen once; the top ten hold about 29%. Treatment denoted: roughly 11-day PBMC culture with coronavirus spike peptide pools or control peptides (ViraFEST assay). Source: CD4+ T cells from blood, cultured in vitro, taken before SARS-CoV-2 vaccination. The receptors come from a human donor who received a COVID-19 vaccine.

V usage is TRBV5-1 and J usage is TRBJ1-2; no clear D. The germline gives CDR1 SGHRS, CDR2 YFSETQ. Trimming left V 4 bases short and J 4 bases short, with 11 bases between. The CDR3 consists of 13 residues. The CDR3 here is CASSPAEGYGYTF. Written as DNA, the CDR3 is TGCGCCAGCAGCCCGGCAGAGGGCTATGGCTACACCTTC.

The sample holds one count of this clonotype. The CDR3 spells CASSRRGGSVSDTQYF. In nucleotides, the CDR3 is TGTGCCAGCAGCCGGAGAGGGGGCTCTGTCTCAGATACGCAGTATTTT. The chain links TRBV7-2 to TRBJ2-3, with 7 bases aligning to TRBD1. Germline V CDR1 and CDR2: SGHTA, FQGNSA. This CDR3 region has 16 residues. The junction had 12 bases not matched to a gene; V was cut back by 5 bases and J by 4 bases.

V and J are TRBV30 and TRBJ2-5, with D possibly being TRBD1 (6 bases). CDR3 length: 13 residues. V lost 1 base to trimming and J lost 0 bases, with 6 bases between them. Germline V gene lookup returns CDR1 GTSNPN and CDR2 SVGIG (reference sequence). The CDR3 region is CAWSGTDQETQYF. As DNA, the CDR3 is TGTGCCTGGAGTGGGACAGACCAAGAGACCCAGTACTTC.

This clonotype came up a few times. The chain is built from TRBV24-1 and TRBJ1-2; D not resolved. V was shortened by 1 base and J by 2 bases, with 7 bases between the two germline ends. Germline assignment: CDR1 KGHDR and CDR2 SFDVKD. The length of the CDR3 is 14 residues. The CDR3 DNA reads TGTGCCACCAGTGATTTAACCCAAAACTATGGCTACACCTTC. Protein sequence: CATSDLTQNYGYTF.

This chain connects TRBV7-6 to TRBJ2-7; D gene ambiguous. Germline V CDR1 and CDR2: SGHVS, FNYEAQ. With 2 bases removed from V and 2 bases from J, the gap between germline ends came to 10 bases. The CDR3 runs to 14 residues. The CDR3 coding sequence is TGTGCCAGCAGCTTAAGCGACCGTACCTACGAGCAGTACTTC. Translation: CASSLSDRTYEQYF.

This clonotype was detected only a few times. CDR3: CASSHQGGAITEAFF. In DNA, the CDR3 is TGTGCCAGCAGTCATCAGGGCGGAGCGATCACTGAAGCTTTCTTT. The chain employs TRBV6-1 and TRBJ1-1, with D perhaps TRBD1 (5 bases). Trimming removed 5 bases at V and 4 bases at J, with 17 bases between. Looked up from germline, CDR1 is MNHNS and CDR2 is SASEGT. This CDR3 is 15 amino acids long.

The J gene is TRBJ2-1, the V gene TRBV12-3 or TRBV12-4, with 8 bases matching TRBD1. CDR3 length equals 15 residues. J lost 5 bases, V lost 6 bases, and 9 bases had no gene match. The chain's CDR3 is CASSARQGTHNEQFF. CDR3 DNA sequence: TGTGCCAGCAGCGCTCGACAGGGGACCCACAATGAGCAGTTCTTC.

The rearrangement joins TRBV12-5 to TRBJ2-3; 7 bases are a match to TRBD1. The trim removed 4 bases at V and 5 bases at J, leaving 3 bases unmatched. Germline values: CDR1 LGHNT, CDR2 FRNRAP. There are 13 residues in the CDR3. In nucleotides, the CDR3 is TGTGCTAGTGGTTCCAACAGGGGAGATACGCAGTATTTT. Translating gives CASGSNRGDTQYF.

This clonotype turned up a few times. V and J are TRBV20-1 and TRBJ1-2; 8 bases match TRBD1. CDR1 and CDR2 from the germline V gene are DFQATT and SNEGSKA (reference sequence). V lost 6 bases and J lost 6; bases outside the gene matches: 12. This CDR3 spans 14 amino acids. CDR3 in DNA: TGCAGTGCCCAAGACAGGGGTAAACCGAATGGCTACACCTTC. It encodes CSAQDRGKPNGYTF.

The sample holds a few counts of this clonotype. The V gene is TRBV19, the J gene TRBJ1-5, with TRBD1 matching over 8 bases. This CDR3 is built from 16 residues. Germline CDR1 and CDR2: LNHDA and SQIVND (reference sequence). V trimming: 7 bases; J trimming: 3 bases; junction bases outside the gene matches: 11. The DNA for the CDR3 is TGTGCCAGTACCCTAGACAGGGGTTCCCCCAATCAGCCCCAGCATTTT. It encodes CASTLDRGSPNQPQHF. The entire variable domain, with the rest obtained from reference TRBV19 and TRBJ1-5, is as follows: DGGITQSPKYLFRKEGQNVTLSCEQNLNHDAMYWYRQDPGQGLRLIYYSQIVNDFQKGDIAEGYSVSREKKESFPLTVTSAQKNPTAFYLCASTLDRGSPNQPQHFGDGTRLSIL.

This clonotype was found a few times. The chain is built from TRBV6-1 and TRBJ1-5; TRBD1 agrees at 7 bases. The CDR3 consists of 13 residues. V lost 9 bases and J lost 3; bases outside the gene matches: 5. The V gene's germline CDR1 is MNHNS and CDR2 SASEGT. The CDR3 DNA follows: TGTGCCAGTGGGGGACAGATCAATCAGCCCCAGCATTTT. Residues: CASGGQINQPQHF.

A few counts support this clonotype. The chain has TRBV20-1 and TRBJ1-6, with 7 bases lining up with TRBD1. The CDR3 length is 15 residues. The V gene's germline CDR1 is DFQATT and CDR2 SNEGSKA (reference sequence). V lost 1 base and J lost 7; bases outside the gene matches: 7. The CDR3 region is CSARGLTGTNSPLHF. The CDR3 nucleotides read TGCAGTGCTAGAGGATTGACAGGGACGAATTCACCCCTCCACTTT.

This chain links TRBV7-9 with TRBJ1-5, with D tentatively TRBD1 (6 bases). The CDR3 has 12 amino acids. V was cut by 5 bases and J by 9 bases, with 11 bases left in between. Germline V CDR1 and CDR2: SEHNR, FQNEAQ (reference sequence). CDR3 DNA: TGTGCCAGCAGCGCACAGGGACGGCCCCAGCATTTT. Protein product: CASSAQGRPQHF.

The rearrangement uses TRBV19 and TRBJ1-2, with D unclear. Between the trimmed V and J ends, which lost 6 bases and 1 base, there was a span of 3 bases. This CDR3 is 11 amino acids long. CDR1 LNHDA and CDR2 SQIVND come from the germline V gene (reference sequence). CDR3 amino acids: CASRDNYGYTF. Written as DNA, the CDR3 is TGTGCCAGTAGGGATAACTATGGCTACACCTTC.